Below are 27 T cell receptor beta chains sequenced from a single sample in a study of long-term antiretroviral therapy in people with HIV. An immunoSEQ assay, version v3.0, was performed at survey level. Profiled with immunoSEQ multiplex PCR; TCRdb holds only in-frame clones, not every one. The sample holds over 40,000 clones, 94% seen once. This specimen consisted of unsorted PBMCs, obtained approximately 9.1 years after starting antiretroviral therapy. The source is a man aged 25 to 40 with HIV.

V and J are TRBV5-1 and TRBJ1-2; TRBD1 is a possible D gene (6 bases). This CDR3 is built from 12 residues. Germline V gene sequence: CDR1 SGHRS, CDR2 YFSETQ. The V end was cut by 5 bases, the J end by 5 bases, with 10 bases between. CDR3 sequence: CASRRTAYGYTF. In DNA form, the CDR3 reads TGCGCCAGCAGACGGACAGCTTATGGCTACACCTTC.

J is TRBJ1-3 and V is TRBV7-9; D is possibly TRBD1 (5 bases). There are 14 residues in the CDR3. Trimming left V 7 bases short and J 1 base short, with 11 bases between. Germline loops: CDR1 SEHNR, CDR2 FQNEAQ (reference sequence). The CDR3: CASTKGTSGNTIYF. Here the CDR3 DNA reads TGTGCCAGCACCAAAGGGACTTCTGGAAACACCATATATTTT.

V usage is TRBV6-5 and J usage is TRBJ1-4, with TRBD1 identical over 8 bases. The CDR3 covers 15 residues. CDR1 and CDR2 from the germline V gene are MNHEY and SVGAGI. J was trimmed by 5 bases and V by 5 bases; bases with no gene match: 7. As DNA, the CDR3 is TGTGCCAGCAGTAGTTGGGACAGGAGAAATGAAAAACTGTTTTTT. Encoded protein: CASSSWDRRNEKLFF.

In DNA form, the CDR3 reads TGTGCCAGCAGCTTGGTCGGACAGGGGAATGGCTACACCTTC. It yields the protein CASSLVGQGNGYTF. This chain connects TRBV5-5 to TRBJ1-2; 9 nucleotides match TRBD1. The CDR3 contains 14 residues. CDR1 and CDR2 (germline): SGHKS, YYEKEE (reference sequence). Trimming cost V 0 bases and J 6 bases; bases outside gene matches: 3. Full variable domain (missing parts from reference TRBV5-5 and TRBJ1-2): DAGVTQSPTHLIKTRGQQVTLRCSPISGHKSVSWYQQVLGQGPQFIFQYYEKEERGRGNFPDRFSARQFPNYSSELNVNALLLGDSALYLCASSLVGQGNGYTFGSGTRLTVV.

The CDR3 DNA follows: TGTGCCGCAGCGGCGGACTGGGATACGCAGTATTTT. Its translation is CAAAADWDTQYF. J is TRBJ2-3 and V is TRBV6-5; a weak D match, TRBD2 (5 bases). The germline V and J ends were trimmed by 11 bases and 6 bases, with 15 bases remaining between them. The CDR3 spans 12 residues. Germline V gene sequence: CDR1 MNHEY, CDR2 SVGAGI.

This clone occurred once. This rearrangement joins TRBV5-6 to TRBJ1-1; D perhaps matches TRBD1 (5 bases). Germline CDR1 and CDR2: SGHDT and YYEEEE. The CDR3 runs to 18 residues. V gave up 4 bases and J gave up 0 bases, with 22 bases separating them. CDR3 region: CASSRSYWGRVMNTEAFF. In DNA, the CDR3 is TGTGCCAGCAGCCGCTCGTATTGGGGACGCGTTATGAACACTGAAGCTTTCTTT.

The chain uses TRBV28 and TRBJ1-1, with a tentative D call TRBD1 (6 bases). The CDR3 sequence is 13 residues long. V lost 6 bases to trimming and J lost 7 bases, with 15 bases between them. Germline V lookup: CDR1 MDHEN, CDR2 SYDVKM. This CDR3 reads CASSPPQGIEAFF. CDR3 DNA sequence: TGTGCCAGCAGCCCCCCACAGGGAATTGAAGCTTTCTTT.

The rearrangement joins TRBV6-1 to TRBJ1-4, with 8 bases lining up with TRBD1. V lost 2 bases to trimming and J lost 5 bases; unmatched junction nucleotides: 4. The CDR3 covers 15 residues. Per the germline V gene, CDR1 is MNHNS and CDR2 is SASEGT. The CDR3 bases are TGTGCCAGCAGTGAACCCGACAGGGGCAATGAAAAACTGTTTTTT. Encoded protein: CASSEPDRGNEKLFF.

The chain recombines TRBV6-5 with TRBJ1-3; no firm D call. Germline CDR1 reads MNHEY; CDR2 reads SVGAGI. This CDR3 is built from 15 residues. The V end was cut by 6 bases, the J end by 1 base, with 13 bases between. The CDR3 sequence is CASSRARLSGNTIYF. As DNA, the CDR3 is TGTGCCAGCAGCCGGGCTCGACTTTCTGGAAACACCATATATTTT.

The rearrangement joins TRBV28 to TRBJ2-7; 10 bases are shared with TRBD1. J was trimmed by 2 bases and V by 6 bases; bases with no gene match: 4. From germline, CDR1 is MDHEN and CDR2 SYDVKM. The CDR3 covers 14 residues. The CDR3 coding sequence is TGTGCCAGCAGGGGGACAGGGGCGGCCTACGAGCAGTACGTC. Translation gives CASRGTGAAYEQYV.

The chain recombines TRBV10-3 with TRBJ2-1, with D unresolved. The V and J ends lost 0 bases and 12 bases respectively, with 15 bases between them. CDR3 length: 14 residues. Germline CDR1 reads ENHRY; CDR2 reads SYGVKD. Written as DNA, the CDR3 is TGTGCCATCAGTGAGTCGGATCCCACAATCGGGCAGTTCTTC. It specifies CAISESDPTIGQFF.

J is TRBJ1-1 and V is TRBV5-1; weak D call: TRBD1 (5 bases). Per the germline V gene, CDR1 is SGHRS and CDR2 is YFSETQ. V was cut by 7 bases and J by 8 bases, with 18 bases left in between. CDR3 size: 13 residues. The CDR3 bases are TGCGCCAGCCGTCGCCGGGACGGTGACGAAGCTTTCTTT. Amino acids: CASRRRDGDEAFF.

This chain links TRBV6-1 with TRBJ1-2; D not resolved. Trimming stripped 3 bases from V and 8 bases from J, with 10 bases between. The CDR3 is 12 amino acids. Germline assignment: CDR1 MNHNS and CDR2 SASEGT. The CDR3 reads CASSEVLGGYTF. The CDR3 coding sequence is TGTGCCAGCAGTGAGGTCCTGGGCGGCTACACCTTC.

V usage is TRBV6-1 and J usage is TRBJ1-3, with D possibly being TRBD1 (5 bases). The germline gives CDR1 MNHNS, CDR2 SASEGT. Trimming shortened V by 7 bases and J by 1 base, and 11 bases separated the two germline ends. This CDR3 has 14 amino acids. CDR3 protein: CASNTGGSGNTIYF. The CDR3 nucleotides read TGTGCCAGCAATACAGGCGGGTCTGGAAACACCATATATTTT.

The genes are TRBV5-4 and TRBJ1-3; D perhaps matches TRBD1 (6 bases). Germline V gives CDR1 SGHNT, CDR2 YYREEE (reference sequence). The CDR3 spans 16 residues. V was shortened by 3 bases and J by 3 bases, with 16 bases between the two germline ends. CDR3: CASSSGGTGLGNTIYF. The CDR3 DNA follows: TGTGCCAGCAGCTCGGGGGGAACAGGGCTTGGAAACACCATATATTTT.

The chain combines TRBV29-1 with TRBJ2-2; no definite D call. Germline CDR1 is SQVTM and CDR2 is ANQGSEA. The CDR3 spans 13 residues. V was trimmed by 3 bases and J by 5 bases, leaving 10 bases between them. The DNA of the CDR3 is TGCAGCGTTGACAGGTCCGGGACCGGGGAGCTGTTTTTT. It translates to CSVDRSGTGELFF.

This clone was recorded once. The chain links TRBV10-2 to TRBJ2-5; perhaps D is TRBD1 or TRBD2 (6 bases each). The germline gives CDR1 WSHSY, CDR2 SAAADI. V was cut by 6 bases and J by 5 bases, with 10 bases left in between. This CDR3 is 12 amino acids long. The CDR3 is CASRGGGETQYF. The DNA of the CDR3 is TGCGCCAGCAGGGGGGGCGGGGAGACCCAGTACTTC.

This sequence joins TRBV27 and TRBJ1-5; D gene unclear. There are 15 residues in the CDR3. From germline, CDR1 is MNHEY and CDR2 SMNVEV (reference sequence). V lost 7 bases and J 2 bases, leaving 15 bases between the germline ends. CDR3 protein: CASKLSPAGNQPQHF. In nucleotides, the CDR3 is TGTGCCAGCAAGCTGAGCCCCGCGGGCAATCAGCCCCAGCATTTT.

This chain uses TRBV29-1 with TRBJ2-3; no firm D call. The CDR3 loop spans 13 amino acids. Germline V lookup: CDR1 SQVTM, CDR2 ANQGSEA. Trimming took 3 bases from V and 0 from J, leaving 7 bases between them. The CDR3 loop reads CSVDVESTDTQYF. For the CDR3, the DNA is TGCAGCGTTGATGTGGAGAGCACAGATACGCAGTATTTT.

The chain joins TRBV6-6 to TRBJ2-2; D unclear. The V gene lost 5 bases and the J gene lost 5 bases, with 6 bases spanning the gap. The CDR3 has 12 residues. Per the germline V gene, CDR1 is MNHNY and CDR2 is SVGAGI (reference sequence). The CDR3: CASSQLTGELFF. CDR3 sequence (DNA): TGTGCCAGCAGTCAGTTAACCGGGGAGCTGTTTTTT.

The chain links TRBV5-1 to TRBJ1-4; 7 nucleotides align to TRBD1. This CDR3 contains 14 residues. After removal of 5 bases from V and 4 bases from J, the junction contained 5 bases not matched to a gene. Germline CDR1 SGHRS, CDR2 YFSETQ. DNA of the CDR3: TGCGCCAGCAGTATAGGGACAGTTAATGAAAAACTGTTTTTT. Translated, it gives CASSIGTVNEKLFF.

This clone was seen a single time. V usage is TRBV9 and J usage is TRBJ1-4; a weak D match, TRBD1 (5 bases). Germline V gene data show CDR1 as SGDLS and CDR2 as YYNGEE. Trimming shortened V by 4 bases and J by 7 bases, and 14 bases separated the two germline ends. This CDR3 spans 14 amino acids. The CDR3 region has the DNA TGTGCCAGCAGCCCAGATAGGGGTTTTGAAAAACTGTTTTTT. Translated: CASSPDRGFEKLFF.

The genes are TRBV10-2 and TRBJ1-5; TRBD1 matches at 8 bases. The length of the CDR3 is 14 residues. Trimming at V came to 6 bases and at J to 1 base, leaving 2 bases not matched to a gene. From germline, CDR1 is WSHSY and CDR2 SAAADI. The CDR3 DNA is TGCGCCAGCAGCAGACAGGGGAGCAATCAGCCCCAGCATTTT. This gives the protein CASSRQGSNQPQHF.

The chain employs TRBV2 and TRBJ1-6; D is perhaps TRBD1 (6 bases). V was pared by 4 bases and J by 8 bases, with 15 bases between. Germline CDR1 and CDR2: SNHLY and FYNNEI. This CDR3 spans 15 amino acids. Here the CDR3 reads CASSVRTDPDSPLHF. In DNA, the CDR3 is TGTGCCAGCAGTGTCCGGACAGACCCGGATTCACCCCTCCACTTT. The full variable domain, with the rest looked up from reference TRBV2 and TRBJ1-6, is EPEVTQTPSHQVTQMGQEVILRCVPISNHLYFYWYRQILGQKVEFLVSFYNNEISEKSEIFDDQFSVERPDGSNFTLKIRSTKLEDSAMYFCASSVRTDPDSPLHFGNGTRLTVT.

This rearrangement joins TRBV11-2 to TRBJ2-3; no definite D call. CDR1 is SGHAT, CDR2 FQNNGV, per germline. V was shortened by 4 bases and J by 1 base, with 15 bases between the two germline ends. The CDR3 runs 16 residues. The CDR3 reads CASSSFGETGTDTQYF. Written as DNA, the CDR3 is TGTGCCAGCAGCTCGTTTGGCGAAACAGGCACAGATACGCAGTATTTT.

The chain employs TRBV7-9 and TRBJ2-7, with TRBD1 matching over 7 bases. Per the germline V gene, CDR1 is SEHNR and CDR2 is FQNEAQ (reference sequence). This CDR3 is 14 amino acids long. V shed 3 bases and J 2 bases; nucleotides not matched to a gene: 4. The CDR3 spells CASSFPGQTYEQYF. CDR3 DNA sequence: TGTGCCAGCAGCTTTCCGGGACAGACCTACGAGCAGTACTTC.

The rearrangement links TRBV9 to TRBJ1-1, with D unclear. CDR3 size: 12 residues. From germline, CDR1 is SGDLS and CDR2 YYNGEE. V was cut by 0 bases and J by 3 bases, with 3 bases left in between. CDR3 region: CASSVGDTEAFF. CDR3 coding DNA: TGTGCCAGCAGCGTAGGGGACACTGAAGCTTTCTTT. Combining the CDR3 with reference TRBV9 and TRBJ1-1 gives the whole variable domain DSGVTQTPKHLITATGQRVTLRCSPRSGDLSVYWYQQSLDQGLQFLIQYYNGEERAKGNILERFSAQQFPDLHSELNLSSLELGDSALYFCASSVGDTEAFFGQGTRLTVV.